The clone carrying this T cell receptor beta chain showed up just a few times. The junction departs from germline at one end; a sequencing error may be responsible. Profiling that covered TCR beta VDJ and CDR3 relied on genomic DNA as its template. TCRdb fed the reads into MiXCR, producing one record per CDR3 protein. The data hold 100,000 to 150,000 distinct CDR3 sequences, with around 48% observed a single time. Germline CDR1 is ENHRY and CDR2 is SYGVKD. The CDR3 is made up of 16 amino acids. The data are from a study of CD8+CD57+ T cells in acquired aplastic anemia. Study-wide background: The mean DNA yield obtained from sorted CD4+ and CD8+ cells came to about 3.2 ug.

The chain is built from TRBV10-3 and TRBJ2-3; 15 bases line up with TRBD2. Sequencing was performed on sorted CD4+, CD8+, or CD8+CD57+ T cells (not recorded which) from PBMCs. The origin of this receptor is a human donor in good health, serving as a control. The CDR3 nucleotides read TGTGCCATTCGACCGGGACTAGCGGGAGGTACAGATATGCAGTATTTT. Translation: CAIRPGLAGGTDMQYF.